What follows is one TCR beta chain and its context. This clonotype appeared a few times. The antigen this receptor binds is unknown. The record has no base qualities; no much larger clone is one base away. This entry comes from a study of T cells in Graves' hyperthyroidism and ophthalmopathy (dated by TCRdb to the late 2010s). For the study in its entirety: Peripheral blood samples were taken at the time of initial diagnosis, prior to any treatment. The paper reports TCR Vbeta CDR3 sequencing of approximately 140 peripheral blood samples: 43 ophthalmopathy, under 80 hyperthyroidism and 17 progressor patients. Prospective prediction of ophthalmopathy was tested in an independent validation cohort of fewer than 20 hyperthyroidism patients and 17 patients who later progressed to ophthalmopathy. To identify TCR V-J signatures that set the groups apart, the researchers used a discovery cohort of about a hundred patients, made up of 40 to 45 with Graves' ophthalmopathy and 57 with stable Graves' hyperthyroidism. Following sampling, methimazole starting at 30 mg daily was given to hyperthyroidism patients, and high-dose intravenous methylprednisolone was given to ophthalmopathy patients. The study also compared thyroid tissue and blood T-cell repertoires from roughly 6 Graves' hyperthyroidism patients. For training and testing, the roughly 97 patients in the discovery cohort were randomly divided in a 7:3 ratio.

The TCR beta CDR3 regions were amplified from the RNA transcripts. The TCR CDR3 was subjected to a first round of RT-PCR using the HTBI primer set and the Qiagen OneStep RT-PCR kit. Libraries were constructed in a second round of multiplex PCR, after which size selection and purification were performed. The libraries were sequenced on an Illumina HiSeq2000 using paired-end 100 bp reads. Regarding the original processing steps: SOAPnuke was used to process the raw data, throwing out any read that contained adapters or uncalled bases, had a mean Phred below 15, or lacked an exact constant-primer or identifier match. COPE v1.2.5 was used to merge the high-quality paired reads, and each unique nucleotide sequence was defined as a clonotype. MiTCR v1.1 was used to align the clonotypes against IMGT TRBV, TRBD and TRBJ reference segments. The analysis was restricted to V-J combinations with a frequency above 0.0001, which together covered roughly 99% of the repertoires. The TCS score was defined as F50 (clonal expansion) divided by E x V (chaos), with BLOSUM62-based TCRdist calculated between CDR3 peptides within each V-J. Welch's t-statistics and random forest reduced roughly 500 V-J features to roughly 13, which were used in a naive Bayes classifier (R e1071). Using fastp at Q25 and MiXCR, TCRdb reprocessed the public reads and kept productive beta chains. Identical CDR3 protein sequences are pooled into one entry, listed with their most common genes and DNA. The V and J calls shown here were made by TCRdb, not taken from the authors' results. This sample comprises over 150,000 distinct CDR3 sequences, roughly a sixth of them detected only once. The leading ten clones occupy over 45% of the sample.

Points the paper makes about the study in general: In cross-validation, a model built on a 13 V-J signature told ophthalmopathy apart from stable hyperthyroidism with 87.88% sensitivity and approximately 81% specificity, and in testing the same model reached 80%/75%. No statistical method was used to fix the sample size in advance, and group allocation was not hidden from the investigators. Most expanded thyroid clonotypes (frequency above 0.001) were also detected in blood, suggesting blood repertoires may reflect thyroid immune responses. During validation, the model predicted progression to ophthalmopathy a median of around 7 months ahead of onset, with roughly 65% sensitivity and 72.22% specificity.

Between the V and J ends, shortened by 2 bases and 5 bases respectively, the junction contains 16 bases. Spanning cysteine to phenylalanine, the CDR3 consists of 16 amino acids. Only the CDR3 region is kept as DNA, spanning 48 bases read in frame from base 1. Looking up the germline V gene yields CDR1 SGDLS and CDR2 YYNGEE. A patient counted as having stable Graves' hyperthyroidism if no progression to ophthalmopathy occurred over 18 months of follow-up. The hyperthyroidism patients were between 18 and 65 years old and newly diagnosed, with a disease duration of less than 2 months. Exclusion was applied to patients with uncontrolled infections, other autoimmune diseases, pregnancy or lactation. Diagnoses were established on the basis of clinical symptoms, serum thyroxine and TRAb, thyroid ultrasound, and orbital computed tomography. PBMCs were isolated from approximately 10 ml of fresh peripheral blood by Ficoll-Paque density gradient centrifugation. Total RNA was extracted using Trizol reagent, and RNA quality was assessed on an Agilent 2100 Bioanalyzer.

The sequenced sample consisted of blood. This receptor was obtained from a woman in her 50s with Graves' hyperthyroidism. This sequence uses TRBV9 and TRBJ2-2; TRBD2 is perhaps the D gene, given 6 matching bases. The CDR3 here reads CASSVGGRRETGELFF. The base sequence is TGTGCCAGCAGCGTTGGAGGGAGGAGGGAAACCGGGGAGCTGTTTTTT.